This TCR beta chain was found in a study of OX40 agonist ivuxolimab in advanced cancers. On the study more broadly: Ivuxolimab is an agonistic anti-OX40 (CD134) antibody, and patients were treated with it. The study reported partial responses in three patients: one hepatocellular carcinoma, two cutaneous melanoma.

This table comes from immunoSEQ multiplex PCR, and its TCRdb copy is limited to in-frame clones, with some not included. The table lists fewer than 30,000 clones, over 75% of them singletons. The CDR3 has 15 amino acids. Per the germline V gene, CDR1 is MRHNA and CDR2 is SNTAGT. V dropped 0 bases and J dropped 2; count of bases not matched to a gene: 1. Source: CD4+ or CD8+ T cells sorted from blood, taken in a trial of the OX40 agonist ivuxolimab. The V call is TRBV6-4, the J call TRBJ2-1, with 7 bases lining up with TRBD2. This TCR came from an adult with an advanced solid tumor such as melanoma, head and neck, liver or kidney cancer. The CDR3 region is CASSDSRGAYNEQFF. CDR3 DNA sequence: TGTGCCAGCAGTGACTCCCGGGGGGCCTACAATGAGCAGTTCTTC.